This record concerns one T cell receptor (beta chain) sequence. At least ten counts were recorded for this clonotype. It has no known antigen specificity. Base qualities were left out, and no much larger clone turns up one base away. The entry originates in a study of spatial heterogeneity in lung cancer (dated by TCRdb to about 2019). In terms of the full investigation: Beta-chain transcripts were consistently detected in greater numbers than alpha-chain transcripts, which likely reflected higher beta-chain transcript abundance. TCR alpha and beta repertoires were quantitatively compared across multiple tumor regions, matched nontumor lung and blood in non-small cell lung cancer. At surgery, both alpha and beta chains were TCR-sequenced in 200 to 250 tumor regions, fewer than 80 matched nontumor lung samples and some 58 PBMC samples. In the raw uncorrected reads, each unique combination of TCR and UMI appeared on average more than ten times. TCR repertoire features were related to nonsynonymous mutation counts determined by whole-exome sequencing of tumor tissue. The paper as a whole reports these results and caveats: Additional single-cell paired TCR alpha and beta sequencing was considered necessary to confirm, at a functional level, the hypothesis that regional TCRs recognize regional mutations. Ubiquitous expanded tumor TCRs showed up in blood more often at tumor resection than at routine follow-up.

The time point tag for this specimen amounts to: sample taken at primary tumor resection. TCR sequencing used whole RNA extracted from tumor and nontumor lung tissue, or from cryopreserved PBMC samples, without cell sorting. The donors were 60 to 80 patients from the lung TRACERx cohort who had early-stage, untreated non-small cell lung cancer. Only patients for whom sufficient RNA was available from at least two tumor regions were selected for TCR sequencing. A distance of 9 bases separates the germline ends of V and J, which lose 6 bases and 0 bases respectively. From the cysteine through the phenylalanine, the CDR3 covers 14 amino acids. The kept DNA is CDR3 alone, 42 bases in frame from the first base. In the germline V gene (reference sequence), CDR1 corresponds to SEHNR and CDR2 to FQNEAQ. Library method: 5' RACE. For sequencing, a NextSeq 500 was employed. In the TCR library protocol, a unique molecular identifier was attached to each TCR cDNA molecule so that PCR and sequencing errors could be corrected. As for the authors' bioinformatics: Decombinator tools were used for TCR identification, UMI-based error correction and CDR3 extraction. Expanded TCRs were defined as those above a frequency of 2 per 1,000, corresponding to the top 1% of the tumor frequency distribution. Renyi diversity was computed with the R vegan package after each repertoire had been subsampled 100 times to 5,000 TCRs. To build CDR3 similarity networks, amino acid triplet string-kernel similarity was used, and CDR3s were connected when their pairwise similarity was above 0.82. Through fastp at Q25 and MiXCR, TCRdb rebuilt clones from the public reads, retaining in-frame beta chains. One record per CDR3 amino acid sequence lists the most common genes and DNA. What appears here as the V and J calls and clone size reflects TCRdb's work, not the paper's. In all, the sample holds tens of thousands of distinct CDR3 sequences, and approximately 3% of those were seen once. The top ten clones comprise 29% of the sample.

The specimen was PBMCs, collected at surgery. The sequence joins TRBV7-9 to TRBJ1-5; confidence is insufficient to name the D gene. The TCR sequence derives from a female donor with early-stage non-small cell lung cancer. The nucleotide sequence is given as TGTGCCAGCAGTTTCGACTATAGCAATCAGCCCCAGCATTTT. This yields the protein CASSFDYSNQPQHF.